Shown below are 13 T cell receptor beta chains from a single sample sequenced in a study of cytomegalovirus exposure and HLA in healthy donors. The PCR was carried out with 60 Vbeta primers and 13 Jbeta primers. Sequencing used immunoSEQ multiplex PCR; TCRdb keeps in-frame clones, though not all of them. The data contain around 92,000 clones, around 84% of them singletons. Sample: PBMCs. These receptors all stem from a man younger than 30 in good health and CMV-seronegative.

This chain uses TRBV4-1 with TRBJ2-7; 7 nucleotides align to TRBD2. Germline V gives CDR1 MGHRA, CDR2 YSYEKL. The CDR3 is made up of 17 amino acids. V dropped 2 bases and J dropped 0; count of bases not matched to a gene: 10. The CDR3 reads CASSQWEGGATSYEQYF. The CDR3 DNA follows: TGCGCCAGCAGCCAATGGGAGGGAGGGGCGACCTCCTACGAGCAGTACTTC.

This chain links TRBV11-2 with TRBJ2-1; D unclear. This CDR3 comprises 12 residues. V gave up 5 bases and J gave up 6 bases, with 8 bases separating them. The germline gives CDR1 SGHAT, CDR2 FQNNGV. CDR3 DNA sequence: TGTGCCAGCAGCACCGGTCTCAATGAGCAGTTCTTC. This translates into CASSTGLNEQFF.

J is TRBJ2-7 and V is TRBV12-5; no firm D call. The CDR3 runs 12 residues. CDR1 is LGHNT, CDR2 FRNRAP, per germline. V lost 2 bases and J 6 bases, leaving 8 bases between the germline ends. The CDR3: CASGLLPPEQYF. CDR3 nucleotide sequence: TGTGCTAGTGGTTTGCTCCCCCCCGAGCAGTACTTC. Using reference TRBV12-5 and TRBJ2-7 for the parts outside the CDR3, the full variable domain is DARVTQTPRHKVTEMGQEVTMRCQPILGHNTVFWYRQTMMQGLELLAYFRNRAPLDDSGMPKDRFSAEMPDATLATLKIQPSEPRDSAVYFCASGLLPPEQYFGPGTRLTVT.

Only a few counts were recorded for this clone. This chain connects TRBV7-8 to TRBJ2-1, with 8 bases that match TRBD2. Germline lookup yields CDR1 SGHVS and CDR2 FQNEAQ. The CDR3 is 14 residues long. Trimming removed 5 bases from V and 7 bases from J; junction bases left unmatched: 7. The CDR3 coding sequence is TGTGCCAGCAGCCTGGGACTAGGGAGAAATGAGCAGTTCTTC. Its protein product is CASSLGLGRNEQFF.

Only one count was recorded for this clone. V is TRBV7-3 and J is TRBJ2-5; 7 nucleotides align to TRBD2. Germline assignment: CDR1 SGHTA and CDR2 FQGTGA. The CDR3 extends over 16 amino acids. V gave up 5 bases and J gave up 1 base; unmatched junction bases: 10. CDR3 sequence: CASSREVGGGQETQYF. CDR3 nucleotides: TGTGCCAGCAGCAGAGAGGTGGGCGGGGGCCAAGAGACCCAGTACTTC. Complete variable domain (other parts from reference TRBV7-3 and TRBJ2-5): GAGVSQTPSNKVTEKGKYVELRCDPISGHTALYWYRQSLGQGPEFLIYFQGTGAADDSGLPNDRFFAVRPEGSVSTLKIQRTERGDSAVYLCASSREVGGGQETQYFGPGTRLLVL.

This clone was seen just once. V is TRBV7-9 and J is TRBJ2-7; 11 nucleotides line up with TRBD1. CDR3 length equals 17 residues. After removal of 5 bases from V and 1 base from J, the junction contained 10 bases not matched to a gene. Germline assignment: CDR1 SEHNR and CDR2 FQNEAQ (reference sequence). For the CDR3, the DNA is TGTGCCAGCAGCCGAGAGCAGGACAGGGGGCTATCCTACGAGCAGTACTTC. Amino acids: CASSREQDRGLSYEQYF.

This clone was counted between two and nine times. The chain couples TRBV9 to TRBJ1-4; D uncertain. Germline V gives CDR1 SGDLS, CDR2 YYNGEE. The CDR3 extends over 15 amino acids. Trimming took off 0 bases at V and 5 bases at J, with 11 bases between the two ends. CDR3 nucleotide sequence: TGTGCCAGCAGCGTAGATCCGACTCAAAATGAAAAACTGTTTTTT. Protein: CASSVDPTQNEKLFF.

The chain is built from TRBV6-1 and TRBJ1-5; 7 nucleotides align to TRBD1. The CDR3 totals 15 residues. Losses at the gene ends were 4 bases for V and 4 bases for J; bases not matched to a gene: 7. Per germline, CDR1 MNHNS and CDR2 SASEGT. Written as DNA, the CDR3 is TGTGCCAGCAGTGGAGGGACAGACAGTAATCAGCCCCAGCATTTT. Protein sequence: CASSGGTDSNQPQHF.

The gene calls are TRBV5-4 and TRBJ2-3, with a possible D match to TRBD1 (5 bases). The CDR3 has 14 amino acids. V dropped 0 bases and J dropped 2 bases, with 7 bases sitting between them. Germline CDR1 reads SGHNT; CDR2 reads YYREEE (reference sequence). In DNA form, the CDR3 reads TGTGCCAGCAGCTTGGAACAGGCCACAGATACGCAGTATTTT. Its translation is CASSLEQATDTQYF.

The chain combines TRBV27 with TRBJ2-5; TRBD2 matches 12 bases. Germline V gene lookup returns CDR1 MNHEY and CDR2 SMNVEV (reference sequence). This CDR3 has 17 residues. V trimming: 0 bases; J trimming: 4 bases; junction bases outside the gene matches: 6. CDR3 amino acids: CASSLSRLAGGRETQYF. In DNA form, the CDR3 reads TGTGCCAGCAGTTTATCCCGCCTAGCGGGGGGGAGAGAGACCCAGTACTTC.

The chain joins TRBV4-1 to TRBJ1-5, with D perhaps TRBD1 (5 bases). V shed 4 bases and J shed 6 bases, with 22 bases lying between them. CDR3 size: 17 residues. CDR1 MGHRA and CDR2 YSYEKL come from the germline V gene. The CDR3 loop reads CASSLYLGQPLIQPQHF. DNA for the CDR3: TGCGCCAGCAGCCTATACCTGGGGCAGCCCTTAATTCAGCCCCAGCATTTT.

This chain links TRBV5-4 with TRBJ2-2; TRBD1 agrees at 7 bases. CDR1 is SGHNT and CDR2 is YYREEE in the germline V gene (reference sequence). J gave up 4 bases and V 4 bases, and 13 bases lay outside the gene matches. This CDR3 contains 17 residues. The CDR3 sequence: CASSTYTGTAGTGELFF. CDR3 in DNA: TGTGCCAGCAGCACGTATACCGGGACAGCAGGCACCGGGGAGCTGTTTTTT.

This clone was detected only once. An end of the junction does not agree with germline; a read error may underlie this. The chain couples TRBV7-9 to TRBJ1-5; TRBD1 might be the D (5 bases). The length of the CDR3 is 17 residues. The germline CDR1 and CDR2 sequences are SEHNR and FQNEAQ (reference sequence). For the CDR3, the DNA is TGTTCCAGCAGCTCTCACGGCGACAGCTATAGCAATCAGCCCCAGCATTTT. Translation gives CSSSSHGDSYSNQPQHF.